A selection of T cell receptor beta chains follows, all from one sample in a study of beta chain features in type 1 diabetes. This table comes from immunoSEQ multiplex PCR, and its TCRdb copy is limited to in-frame clones, with some not included. The sample records about 360,000 clones, roughly an eighth being singletons. The specimen was naive CD4+ T cells from blood. The receptors come from a man between 18 and 29 years old in good health. Each CDR3 is given with its conserved first and last residue.

TRBV28	TRBJ2-1	CASRGSTSGRVYGEQFF
TRBV7-9	TRBJ1-1	CASSLVSGMNTEAFF
TRBV7-9	TRBJ2-1	CASSADSYNEQFF
TRBV4-3	TRBJ1-4	CASSPIGQAMVEKLFF
TRBV19	TRBJ1-5	CASSEGTVYSNQPQHF
TRBV6-5	TRBJ2-4	CASSYSSTGAKNIQYF
TRBV28	TRBJ2-7	CASTSAGAVREQYF
TRBV23-1	TRBJ2-7	CASTTSWDTSYEQYF
TRBV30	TRBJ1-2	CAWSVRDTRNGYTF
TRBV27	TRBJ2-1	CASTLSGGAVGYNEQFF
TRBV5-4	TRBJ1-1	CASSLDRETEAFF
TRBV28	TRBJ1-2	CASSYRTRYGYTF
TRBV5-1	TRBJ2-7	CASHLGGSSYEQYF
TRBV7-6	TRBJ1-4	CASSLNGLHEKLFF
TRBV28	TRBJ2-7	CASSLLGGQNYEQYF
TRBV28	TRBJ2-6	CASSPFAGGSGANVLTF
TRBV30	TRBJ1-5	CAWTADRGGLPQHF
TRBV7-9	TRBJ2-7	CASSPSGRMYEQYF
TRBV7-3	TRBJ1-1	CASSSHMNTEAFF
TRBV6-4	TRBJ2-3	CASSEEAGTDTQYF
TRBV9	TRBJ1-1	CASSVVGRGRGRETEAFF
TRBV27	TRBJ1-2	CASRPTGARGYTF
TRBV2	TRBJ1-5	CASSVGTADTMPQHF
TRBV4-1	TRBJ1-1	CASSQTLTRGLEAFF
TRBV7-3	TRBJ1-1	CASSLNRDTEAFF
TRBV15	TRBJ2-5	CATSRDRLAGTQYF
TRBV25-1	TRBJ1-5	CASRDRDNQPQHF
TRBV7-3	TRBJ2-3	CASSSGTSGAGDTQYF
TRBV19	TRBJ2-3	CASSTLLSGGTDTQYF
TRBV4-3	TRBJ2-3	CASSQVLAGVSDTQYF
TRBV4-3	TRBJ2-1	CASSPETSGYNEQFF
TRBV9	TRBJ2-5	CASSPRGLGETQYF
TRBV10-3	TRBJ2-3	CAISPYGSASTDTQYF